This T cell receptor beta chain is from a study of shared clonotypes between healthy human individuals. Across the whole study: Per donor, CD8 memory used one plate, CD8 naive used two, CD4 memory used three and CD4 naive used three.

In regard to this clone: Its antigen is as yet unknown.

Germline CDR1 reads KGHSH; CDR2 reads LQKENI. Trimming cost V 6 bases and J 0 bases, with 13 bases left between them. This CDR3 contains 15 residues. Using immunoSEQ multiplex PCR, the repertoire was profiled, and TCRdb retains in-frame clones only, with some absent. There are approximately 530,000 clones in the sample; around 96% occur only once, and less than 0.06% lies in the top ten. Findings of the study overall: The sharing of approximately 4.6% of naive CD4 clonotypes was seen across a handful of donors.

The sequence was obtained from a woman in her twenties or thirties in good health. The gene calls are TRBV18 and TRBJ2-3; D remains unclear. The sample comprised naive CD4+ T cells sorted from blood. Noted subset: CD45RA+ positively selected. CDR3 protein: CASSLTLTSTDTQYF. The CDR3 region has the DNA TGTGCCAGCTCTCTAACACTTACTAGCACAGATACGCAGTATTTT.